This passage covers 14 T cell receptor beta chains from one sample sequenced in a study of blood T cell repertoires in COVID-19. This table comes from immunoSEQ multiplex PCR, and its TCRdb copy is limited to in-frame clones, with some not included. The sample has about 240,000 clones, over 75% seen once; the top ten hold roughly 5.3%. Material for sequencing was peripheral blood. The receptors shown here come from a man aged 45 to 65 with COVID-19, enrolled during active disease.

The chain is built from TRBV5-4 and TRBJ1-1; possible D gene TRBD1, 6 bases. The CDR3 is 14 residues long. V lost 0 bases and J 2 bases, leaving 8 bases between the germline ends. Germline lookup yields CDR1 SGHNT and CDR2 YYREEE (reference sequence). CDR3 in amino acids: CASSLGGHNTEAFF. The CDR3 DNA follows: TGTGCCAGCAGCTTGGGGGGGCATAACACTGAAGCTTTCTTT.

The chain carries TRBV3-1 (or the pseudogene TRBV3-2) and TRBJ1-1, with 9 positions matching TRBD1. The CDR3 runs to 16 residues. Germline assignment: CDR1 LGHDT and CDR2 YNNKEL (reference sequence). V trimming: 7 bases; J trimming: 1 base; junction bases outside the gene matches: 10. The CDR3 coding sequence is TGTGCCAGCAAACAACGACTACAGGGGGCGAACACTGAAGCTTTCTTT. Its protein product is CASKQRLQGANTEAFF.

The J gene is TRBJ1-1, the V gene TRBV27; D is ambiguous. The CDR3 runs 15 residues. Trimming shortened V by 3 bases and J by 2 bases, and 13 bases separated the two germline ends. The germline V gene encodes CDR1 MNHEY and CDR2 SMNVEV (reference sequence). The chain's CDR3 is CASSFGRRENTEAFF. CDR3 bases: TGTGCCAGCAGTTTTGGGCGGAGGGAAAACACTGAAGCTTTCTTT.

This rearrangement joins TRBV28 to TRBJ1-2, with D uncertain. CDR1 is MDHEN, CDR2 SYDVKM, per germline. The CDR3 covers 11 residues. The ends were cut back, 8 bases at V and 7 bases at J, with 11 bases in the middle. CDR3 in amino acids: CASGWAGGYTF. The CDR3, as DNA: TGTGCCAGCGGCTGGGCGGGTGGCTACACCTTC.

This chain links TRBV6-5 with TRBJ2-7, with 7 bases lining up with TRBD2. Germline lookup yields CDR1 MNHEY and CDR2 SVGAGI. The trim removed 0 bases at V and 7 bases at J, leaving 9 bases unmatched. The CDR3 has 15 amino acids. The CDR3 protein is CASSYSKGLRWEQYF. The CDR3, as DNA: TGTGCCAGCAGTTACTCCAAGGGACTACGGTGGGAGCAGTACTTC.

In DNA, the CDR3 is TGTGCCAGCAGCCAAAACGGGCAAGGAAACGGGGCCCTCCACTTT. It yields the protein CASSQNGQGNGALHF. The V gene is TRBV6-5, the J gene TRBJ1-6; D uncertain. The CDR3 sequence is 15 residues long. V gave up 6 bases and J gave up 14 bases, with 23 bases separating them. The germline gives CDR1 MNHEY, CDR2 SVGAGI.

The chain couples TRBV3-1 (or the pseudogene TRBV3-2) to TRBJ2-3, with 11 bases aligning to TRBD2. The J segment lost 5 bases and the V segment lost 3 bases, leaving 4 bases of the junction unmatched. This CDR3 is 15 amino acids long. From germline, CDR1 is LGHDT and CDR2 YNNKEL (reference sequence). In nucleotides, the CDR3 is TGTGCCAGCAGCCATCTAGCGGGGGGTAAAGATACGCAGTATTTT. Its protein product is CASSHLAGGKDTQYF.

The CDR3 sequence: CATSRGRGLSGNTIYF. CDR3 bases: TGTGCCACCAGCAGAGGGAGGGGCCTCTCTGGAAACACCATATATTTT. This chain joins TRBV15 and TRBJ1-3; possibly TRBD1 for D (5 bases). This CDR3 has 16 amino acids. Germline V gene lookup returns CDR1 LNHNV and CDR2 YYDKDF (reference sequence). Trimming cost V 1 base and J 0 bases, with 10 bases left between them.

The genes are TRBV6-4 and TRBJ1-4; D is uncertain. Germline values: CDR1 MRHNA, CDR2 SNTAGT. The ends were cut back, 1 base at V and 7 bases at J, with 10 bases in the middle. The CDR3 loop spans 14 amino acids. DNA for the CDR3: TGTGCCAGCAGTGACTGCGGTCTTACTGAAAAACTGTTTTTT. Its protein is CASSDCGLTEKLFF.

With respect to this clone: The identical CDR3 is also encoded by other nucleotide sequences in the sample. The V and J genes are TRBV7-3 and TRBJ2-5; 14 bases align to TRBD2. This CDR3 has 17 amino acids. Germline V lookup: CDR1 SGHTA, CDR2 FQGTGA. With 5 bases clipped from V and 5 bases from J, the junction kept 10 bases outside the gene matches. This CDR3 reads CASSLTGTSGGRETQYF. The CDR3 DNA is TGTGCCAGCAGCCTCACCGGGACTAGCGGGGGTCGGGAGACCCAGTACTTC.

The chain links TRBV6-5 to TRBJ1-6; 7 bases match TRBD1. The V and J ends lost 9 bases and 10 bases, in that order; junction bases with no gene match: 6. Germline-derived CDR1 and CDR2 are MNHEY and SVGAGI. This CDR3 spans 12 amino acids. The CDR3 nucleotides read TGTGCCAGTAACAGGGGAGGCTCACCCCTCCACTTT. Translating gives CASNRGGSPLHF.

The chain has TRBV3-1 (or the pseudogene TRBV3-2) and TRBJ2-6, with 7 bases that match TRBD1. Losses at the gene ends were 4 bases for V and 0 bases for J; bases not matched to a gene: 3. The CDR3 is made up of 16 amino acids. Germline CDR1 reads LGHDT; CDR2 reads YNNKEL (reference sequence). The CDR3, as DNA: TGTGCCAGCAGCCGACAGGGCAGCTCTGGGGCCAACGTCCTGACTTTC. This encodes CASSRQGSSGANVLTF.

As concerns this clone: One end of the junction fails to match germline, which may point to a read error. The chain couples TRBV7-7 to TRBJ2-7, with 9 bases identical to TRBD1. The CDR3 loop spans 15 amino acids. The germline V gene encodes CDR1 SSHAT and CDR2 FNYEAQ (reference sequence). Here the CDR3 DNA reads TGTGCTAGCAGCTTCCGACAGGGGGTTTACTACGAGCAGTACTTC. It specifies CASSFRQGVYYEQYF.

CDR3 sequence: CASSGGLKNTIYF. In nucleotides, the CDR3 is TGCGCCAGCAGCGGGGGACTCAAAAACACCATATATTTT. The chain combines TRBV5-1 with TRBJ1-3; TRBD1 might be the D (5 bases). V lost 4 bases and J lost 6, with 11 bases in between. The CDR3 is 13 residues long. Looked up from germline, CDR1 is SGHRS and CDR2 is YFSETQ.